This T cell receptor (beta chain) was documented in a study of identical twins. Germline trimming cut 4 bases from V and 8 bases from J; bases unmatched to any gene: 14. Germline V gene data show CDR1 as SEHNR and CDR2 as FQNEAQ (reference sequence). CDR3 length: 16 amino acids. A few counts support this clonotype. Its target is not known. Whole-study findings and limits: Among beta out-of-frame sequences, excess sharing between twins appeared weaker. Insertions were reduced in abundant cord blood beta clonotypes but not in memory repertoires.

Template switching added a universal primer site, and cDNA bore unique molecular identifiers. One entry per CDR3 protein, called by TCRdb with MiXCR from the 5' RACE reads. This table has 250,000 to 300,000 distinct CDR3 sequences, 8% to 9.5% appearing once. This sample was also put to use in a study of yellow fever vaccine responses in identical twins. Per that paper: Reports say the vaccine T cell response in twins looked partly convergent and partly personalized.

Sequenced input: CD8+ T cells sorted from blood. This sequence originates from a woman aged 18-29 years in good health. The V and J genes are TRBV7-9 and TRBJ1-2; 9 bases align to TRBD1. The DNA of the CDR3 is TGTGCCAGCAGCTCGAGTCCCGGGACAGGGTTGGGAGGCTACACCTTC. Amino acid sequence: CASSSSPGTGLGGYTF.